This TCR beta chain was sequenced during a study of OX40 agonist ivuxolimab in advanced cancers. Background for the entire study: Ivuxolimab, which targeted the costimulatory receptor OX40 (CD134), was an agonistic, fully human IgG2 monoclonal antibody. In the dose-escalation cohort, approximately 82% of patients were male, and the mean age was roughly 60 years with a range of roughly 23 to 79. The purpose of peripheral TCRbeta sequencing was to test whether ivuxolimab changed TCR sequence diversity and led to clonal T-cell expansion. The paper covers the monotherapy dose-escalation part of the phase I ivuxolimab trial, which included N of about 56 patients. Intravenous ivuxolimab was administered to patients every 2 weeks at six dose levels: 0.01, 0.1, 0.3, 1.5, 3 and 10 mg/kg. Partial responses occurred in three dose-escalation patients: two with cutaneous melanoma and one with hepatocellular carcinoma. Patients were allowed to have had prior anti-PD-1, anti-PD-L1 or anti-CTLA-4 therapy, and 30% to 40% of the dose-escalation patients had previously received checkpoint inhibitors. Among the roughly 50 dose-escalation patients, 19 had hepatocellular carcinoma, 15 melanoma, 9 renal cell carcinoma and 9 head and neck cancer. The study at large found these results: At doses of 0.1 to 3.0 mg/kg, clonal expansion of both CD4+ and CD8+ T cells in blood was seen between baseline and week 6. The antigen specificity of the peripheral T cells that underwent clonal expansion was not determined. In the 0.1-3.0 mg/kg groups, partial responders were among the patients with the lowest normalized peripheral clonal expansion, particularly in CD8+ T cells. Low levels of normalized T-cell clonal expansion were also shown by some nonresponding patients. After ivuxolimab, CD8+ T cells had more expanded clones than CD4+ T cells on average.

Patients with a history of autoimmune disease or receiving systemic immunosuppression were excluded from the trial. Peripheral blood for TCR sequencing was collected from all dose cohorts at baseline, on cycle 4 day 1, and on cycle 7 day 1. Samples came from an open-label, multicenter, first-in-human phase I dose-escalation trial of ivuxolimab. Adults with locally advanced or metastatic melanoma, renal cell, hepatocellular, or head and neck squamous cell carcinoma were enrolled in the trial. Before TCR sequencing, CD4+ T cells and CD8+ T cells were sorted from peripheral blood as separate populations. In its sample, this clone was seen once. Its antigen remains unidentified. Qualities for individual bases were not recorded, and no much larger clone is one base off. CDR1 and CDR2 are drawn from the germline V gene: SGHDT, YYEEEE. The CDR3 contains 14 residues, cysteine and phenylalanine counted. Only CDR3 DNA is held: 42 bases, read in frame from base 1. V and J are truncated by 2 bases and 0 bases respectively, leaving an intervening sequence of 9 bases.

To sequence the TCRbeta CDR3 region, genomic DNA was isolated from the sorted cells. The immunoSEQ Assay was used to sequence the TCRbeta CDR3 regions. TCRdb obtained this table from immuneACCESS and retained in-frame rearrangements with V and J assigned. These tables miss some clones; where compared with another copy, unresolved V genes account for less than half of the shortfall, and the remainder is unexplained. In all, the sample holds roughly 63,000 clones, and 89% of those were seen once. The ten most abundant clones make up about 12% of the sample. The sequences come from CD4+ or CD8+ T cells sorted from blood, collected in a trial of the OX40 agonist ivuxolimab. This receptor was obtained from an adult with an advanced solid tumor such as melanoma, head and neck, liver or kidney cancer. The V and J genes are TRBV5-6 and TRBJ2-7, and perhaps TRBD2 as D gene, on 6 matching bases. The CDR3 here reads CASSLGGNSYEQYF. The DNA sequence reads TGTGCCAGCAGCTTAGGCGGGAACTCCTACGAGCAGTACTTC.